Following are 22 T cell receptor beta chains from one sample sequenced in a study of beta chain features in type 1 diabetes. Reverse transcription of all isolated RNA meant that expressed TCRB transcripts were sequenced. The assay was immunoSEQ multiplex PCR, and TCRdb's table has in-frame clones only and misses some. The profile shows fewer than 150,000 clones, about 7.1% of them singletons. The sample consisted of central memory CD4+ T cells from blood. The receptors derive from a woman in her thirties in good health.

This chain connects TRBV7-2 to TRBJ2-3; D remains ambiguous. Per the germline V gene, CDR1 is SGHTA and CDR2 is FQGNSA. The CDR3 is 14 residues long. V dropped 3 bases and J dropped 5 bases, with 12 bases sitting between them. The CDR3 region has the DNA TGTGCCAGCAGCTTGGGCAGCAAAGGAGATACGCAGTATTTT. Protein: CASSLGSKGDTQYF.

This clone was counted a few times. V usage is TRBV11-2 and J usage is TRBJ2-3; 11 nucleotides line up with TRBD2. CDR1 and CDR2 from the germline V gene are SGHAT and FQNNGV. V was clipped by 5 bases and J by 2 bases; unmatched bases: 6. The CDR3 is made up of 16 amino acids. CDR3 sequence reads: CASSSGTSGLTDTQYF. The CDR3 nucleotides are TGTGCCAGCAGCAGCGGGACTAGCGGACTCACAGATACGCAGTATTTT.

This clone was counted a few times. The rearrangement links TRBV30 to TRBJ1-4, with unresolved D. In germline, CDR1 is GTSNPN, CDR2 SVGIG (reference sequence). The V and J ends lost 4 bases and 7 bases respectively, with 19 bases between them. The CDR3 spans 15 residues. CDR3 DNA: TGTGCCTGGAAACTCCCGGAGGTTCGGGGTGAAAAACTGTTTTTT. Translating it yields CAWKLPEVRGEKLFF.

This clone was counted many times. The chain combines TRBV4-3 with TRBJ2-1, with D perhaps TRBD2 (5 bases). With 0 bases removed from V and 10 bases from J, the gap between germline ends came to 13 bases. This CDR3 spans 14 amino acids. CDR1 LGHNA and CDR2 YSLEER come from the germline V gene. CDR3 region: CASSQDVSGIEQFF. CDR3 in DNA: TGCGCCAGCAGCCAAGATGTGTCCGGGATCGAGCAGTTCTTC.

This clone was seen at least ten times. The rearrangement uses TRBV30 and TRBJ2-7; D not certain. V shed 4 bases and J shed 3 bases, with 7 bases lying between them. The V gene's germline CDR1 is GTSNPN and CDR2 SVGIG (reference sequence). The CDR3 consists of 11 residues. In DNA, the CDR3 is TGTGCCTGGACAGATTTCTACGAGCAGTACTTC. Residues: CAWTDFYEQYF.

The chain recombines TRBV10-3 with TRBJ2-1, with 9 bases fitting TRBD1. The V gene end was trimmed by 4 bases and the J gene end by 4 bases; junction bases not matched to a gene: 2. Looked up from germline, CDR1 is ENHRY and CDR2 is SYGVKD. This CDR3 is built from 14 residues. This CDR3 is CAISVGQGYNEQFF. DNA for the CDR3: TGTGCCATCAGTGTGGGACAGGGTTACAATGAGCAGTTCTTC.

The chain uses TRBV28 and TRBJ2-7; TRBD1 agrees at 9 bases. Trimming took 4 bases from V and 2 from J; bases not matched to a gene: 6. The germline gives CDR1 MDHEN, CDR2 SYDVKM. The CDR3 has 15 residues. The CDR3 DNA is TGTGCCAGCAGTTCCGTCGGGACAGGGACCTACGAGCAGTACTTC. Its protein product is CASSSVGTGTYEQYF.

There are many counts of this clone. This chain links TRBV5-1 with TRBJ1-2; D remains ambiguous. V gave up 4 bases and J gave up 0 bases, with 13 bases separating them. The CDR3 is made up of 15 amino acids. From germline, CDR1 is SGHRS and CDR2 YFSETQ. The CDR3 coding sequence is TGCGCCAGCAGCAAGGATCGGGGAGCTAACTATGGCTACACCTTC. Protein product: CASSKDRGANYGYTF.

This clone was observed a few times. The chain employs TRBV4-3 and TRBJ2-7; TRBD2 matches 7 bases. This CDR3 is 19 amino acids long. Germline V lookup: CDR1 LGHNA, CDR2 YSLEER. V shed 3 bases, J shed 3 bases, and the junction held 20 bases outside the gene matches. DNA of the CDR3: TGCGCCAGCAGCCATAATCAATGGAAGCGGGGCGGTTGGGACTACGAGCAGTACTTC. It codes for CASSHNQWKRGGWDYEQYF.

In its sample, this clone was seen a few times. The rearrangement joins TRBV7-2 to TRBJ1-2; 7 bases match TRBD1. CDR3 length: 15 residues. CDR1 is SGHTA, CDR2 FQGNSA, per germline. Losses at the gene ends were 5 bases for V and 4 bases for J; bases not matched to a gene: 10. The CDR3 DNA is TGTGCCAGCAGCCATGACAGGGCGCAAGGCTATGGCTACACCTTC. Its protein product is CASSHDRAQGYGYTF.

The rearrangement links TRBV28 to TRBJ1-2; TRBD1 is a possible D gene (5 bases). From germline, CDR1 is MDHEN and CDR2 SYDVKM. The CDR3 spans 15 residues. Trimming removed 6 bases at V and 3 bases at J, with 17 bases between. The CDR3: CASRRNAQGDYGYTF. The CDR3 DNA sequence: TGTGCCAGCAGGCGAAACGCCCAGGGCGACTATGGCTACACCTTC.

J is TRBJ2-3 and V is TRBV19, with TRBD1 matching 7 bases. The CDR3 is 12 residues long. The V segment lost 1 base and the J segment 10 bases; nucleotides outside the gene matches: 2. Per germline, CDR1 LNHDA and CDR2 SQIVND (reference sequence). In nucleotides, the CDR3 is TGTGCCAGTAGTATAGTACAGGGGCCGCAGTATTTT. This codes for CASSIVQGPQYF.

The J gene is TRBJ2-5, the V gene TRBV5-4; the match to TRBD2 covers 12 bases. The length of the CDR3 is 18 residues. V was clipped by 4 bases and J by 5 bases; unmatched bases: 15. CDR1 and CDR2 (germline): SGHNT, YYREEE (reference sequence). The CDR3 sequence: CASSQESLAGGESETQYF. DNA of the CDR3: TGTGCCAGCAGCCAAGAATCACTAGCGGGAGGTGAATCGGAGACCCAGTACTTC. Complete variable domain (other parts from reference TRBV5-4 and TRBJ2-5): ETGVTQSPTHLIKTRGQQVTLRCSSQSGHNTVSWYQQALGQGPQFIFQYYREEENGRGNFPPRFSGLQFPNYSSELNVNALELDDSALYLCASSQESLAGGESETQYFGPGTRLLVL.

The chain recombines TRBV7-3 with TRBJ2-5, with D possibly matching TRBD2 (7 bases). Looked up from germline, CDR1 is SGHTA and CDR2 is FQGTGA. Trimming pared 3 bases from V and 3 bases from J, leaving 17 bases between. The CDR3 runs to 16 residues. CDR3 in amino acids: CASSLGGAGIEETQYF. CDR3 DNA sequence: TGTGCCAGCAGCTTGGGGGGGGCGGGTATTGAAGAGACCCAGTACTTC.

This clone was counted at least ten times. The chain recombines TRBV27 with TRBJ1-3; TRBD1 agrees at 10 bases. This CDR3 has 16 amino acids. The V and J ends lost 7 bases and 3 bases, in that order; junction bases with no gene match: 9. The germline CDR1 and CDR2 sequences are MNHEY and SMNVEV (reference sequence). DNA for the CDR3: TGTGCCAGCAAACTGTCCGGGACAGGGGATGGAAACACCATATATTTT. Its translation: CASKLSGTGDGNTIYF.

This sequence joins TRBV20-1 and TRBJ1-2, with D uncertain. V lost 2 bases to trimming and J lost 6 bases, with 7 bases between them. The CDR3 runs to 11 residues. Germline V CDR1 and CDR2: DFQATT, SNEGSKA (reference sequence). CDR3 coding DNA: TGCAGTGCTAGATCGGGTGATGGCTACACCTTC. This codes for CSARSGDGYTF.

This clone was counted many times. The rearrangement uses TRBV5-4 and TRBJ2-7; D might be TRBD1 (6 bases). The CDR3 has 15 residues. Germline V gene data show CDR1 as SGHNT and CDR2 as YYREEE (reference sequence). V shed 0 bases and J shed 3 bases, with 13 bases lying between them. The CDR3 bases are TGTGCCAGCAGCTTGGAACAGGGCGGGTACTACGAGCAGTACTTC. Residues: CASSLEQGGYYEQYF. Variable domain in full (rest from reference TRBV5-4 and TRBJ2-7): ETGVTQSPTHLIKTRGQQVTLRCSSQSGHNTVSWYQQALGQGPQFIFQYYREEENGRGNFPPRFSGLQFPNYSSELNVNALELDDSALYLCASSLEQGGYYEQYFGPGTRLTVT.

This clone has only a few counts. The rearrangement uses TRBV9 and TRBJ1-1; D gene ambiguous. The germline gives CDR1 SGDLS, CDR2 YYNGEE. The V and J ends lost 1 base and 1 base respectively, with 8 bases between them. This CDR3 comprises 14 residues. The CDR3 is CASSVLETNTEAFF. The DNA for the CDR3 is TGTGCCAGCAGCGTATTGGAGACGAACACTGAAGCTTTCTTT.

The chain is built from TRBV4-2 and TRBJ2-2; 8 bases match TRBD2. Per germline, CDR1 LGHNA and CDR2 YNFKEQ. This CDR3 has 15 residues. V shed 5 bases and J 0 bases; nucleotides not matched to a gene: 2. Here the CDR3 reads CASSFGRANTGELFF. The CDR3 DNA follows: TGTGCCAGCAGCTTCGGGAGGGCGAACACCGGGGAGCTGTTTTTT.

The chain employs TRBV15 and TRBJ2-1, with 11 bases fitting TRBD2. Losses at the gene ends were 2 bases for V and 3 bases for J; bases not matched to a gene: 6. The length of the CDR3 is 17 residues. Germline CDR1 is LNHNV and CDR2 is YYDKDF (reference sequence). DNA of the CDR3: TGTGCCACCAGCAGACTAACCGGGACTAGCGGCTACAATGAGCAGTTCTTC. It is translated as CATSRLTGTSGYNEQFF.

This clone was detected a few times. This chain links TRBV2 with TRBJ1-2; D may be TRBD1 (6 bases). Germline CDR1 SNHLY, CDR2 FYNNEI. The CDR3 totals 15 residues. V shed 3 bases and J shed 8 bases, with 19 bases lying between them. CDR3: CASSDSGGPLGGYTF. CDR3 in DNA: TGTGCCAGCAGTGACTCCGGGGGGCCTCTTGGAGGCTACACCTTC.

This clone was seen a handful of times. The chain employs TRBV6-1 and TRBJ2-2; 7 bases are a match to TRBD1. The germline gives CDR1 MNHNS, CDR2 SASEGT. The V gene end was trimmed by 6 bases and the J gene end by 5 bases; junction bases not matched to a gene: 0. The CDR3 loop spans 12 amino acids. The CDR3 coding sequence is TGTGCCAGCAGGACAGGGACCGGGGAGCTGTTTTTT. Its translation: CASRTGTGELFF.